Sequencing of this T cell receptor (beta chain) was carried out in a study of technical replicates of blood from several donors. Assay used: immunoSEQ multiplex PCR; TCRdb lists only in-frame clones, some missing. The data show some 66,000 clones, 88% seen once. The germline V and J ends were trimmed by 3 bases and 4 bases, with 13 bases remaining between them. Germline CDR1 reads SGHDT; CDR2 reads YYEEEE. The CDR3 covers 14 residues. The sample comprised PBMCs. The sequence was collected from a human donor in good health. Some clones in this sample may be carry-over from other donors' samples. This chain links TRBV5-6 with TRBJ1-2; D is unresolved. CDR3: CASSSRHSFYGYTF. CDR3 bases: TGTGCCAGCAGCTCCAGACACAGCTTCTATGGCTACACCTTC.